These 29 T cell receptor beta chains share one sample of origin, sequenced in a study of blood T cell repertoires in COVID-19 (dated by TCRdb to 2018 to 2021). The method behind the library was the immunoSEQ multiplex PCR assay. TCRdb stores this immuneACCESS table with in-frame sequences only. Part of the clones is absent; in the studies checked, under half of the shortfall reflects unresolved V genes, and no reason is known for the rest. Within this sample are about 100,000 clones, with approximately 89% of them counted one time only. Of the sample, about 1.9% falls within the top ten clones. The sequenced sample consisted of peripheral blood. The receptors here all came from a man aged 50 or older with active COVID-19.

This CDR3 is CASRAQGNYNEQFF. The DNA for the CDR3 is TGTGCCAGCAGGGCGCAGGGGAACTACAATGAGCAGTTCTTC. The rearrangement links TRBV27 to TRBJ2-1, with D possibly matching TRBD1 (6 bases). The CDR3 is 14 amino acids. The V gene lost 6 bases and the J gene lost 3 bases, with 12 bases spanning the gap. Germline V gives CDR1 MNHEY, CDR2 SMNVEV (reference sequence).

This clone was recorded only once. The chain couples TRBV2 to TRBJ1-2, with a possible D match to TRBD1 (5 bases). Germline CDR1 SNHLY, CDR2 FYNNEI. The CDR3 has 15 amino acids. The V end lost 2 bases, the J end lost 0 bases, and 10 bases lay between the germline ends. CDR3 DNA sequence: TGTGCCAGCAGTGAACCAGGGTCAGCTAACTATGGCTACACCTTC. Translated, it gives CASSEPGSANYGYTF.

This clone was found a few times. V gene TRBV24-1 combines with J gene TRBJ1-1, with D unclear. The CDR3 spans 13 residues. Trimming pared 3 bases from V and 0 bases from J, leaving 4 bases between. CDR1 is KGHDR and CDR2 is SFDVKD in the germline V gene. The CDR3 reads CATSDPMNTEAFF. CDR3 in DNA: TGTGCCACCAGTGATCCCATGAACACTGAAGCTTTCTTT.

V is TRBV7-9 and J is TRBJ2-3; 10 bases align to TRBD2. This CDR3 region has 17 residues. V lost 5 bases and J lost 0; bases outside the gene matches: 8. The germline V gene encodes CDR1 SEHNR and CDR2 FQNEAQ (reference sequence). The CDR3 is CASSRRTSGASTDTQYF. The CDR3, as DNA: TGTGCCAGCAGCCGTCGGACTAGCGGAGCTAGCACAGATACGCAGTATTTT.

The chain employs TRBV6-5 and TRBJ1-6, with TRBD1 matching over 7 bases. Germline assignment: CDR1 MNHEY and CDR2 SVGAGI. The V and J ends lost 6 bases and 7 bases, in that order; junction bases with no gene match: 6. The CDR3 has 14 residues. CDR3 sequence reads: CASREGQSNSPLHF. The CDR3 DNA is TGTGCCAGCAGAGAGGGACAGTCAAATTCACCCCTCCACTTT.

V is TRBV4-2 and J is TRBJ2-5; TRBD2 aligns across 12 bases. The germline CDR1 and CDR2 sequences are LGHNA and YNFKEQ. The CDR3 consists of 16 residues. Unmatched junction bases numbered 3, after V lost 2 bases and J lost 2 bases. The CDR3 sequence is CASSQTLAGGQETQYF. The CDR3 nucleotides read TGTGCCAGCAGCCAAACTCTAGCGGGGGGGCAAGAGACCCAGTACTTC.

The chain couples TRBV19 to TRBJ1-4; 8 bases are a match to TRBD1. The J segment lost 5 bases and the V segment lost 2 bases, leaving 10 bases of the junction unmatched. Germline V CDR1 and CDR2: LNHDA, SQIVND (reference sequence). The CDR3 has 17 residues. CDR3 sequence: CASSILYQQGGNEKLFF. CDR3 sequence (DNA): TGTGCCAGTAGTATACTTTATCAACAGGGGGGAAATGAAAAACTGTTTTTT.

The chain combines TRBV27 with TRBJ2-2; D might be TRBD2 (5 bases). Trimming cost V 2 bases and J 2 bases, with 21 bases left between them. CDR3 length equals 19 residues. Germline V lookup: CDR1 MNHEY, CDR2 SMNVEV (reference sequence). CDR3 amino acids: CASSLRPPKARGNTGELFF. For the CDR3, the DNA is TGTGCCAGCAGTTTAAGGCCCCCAAAAGCCCGGGGTAACACCGGGGAGCTGTTTTTT.

This chain uses TRBV18 with TRBJ2-1; a possible D gene is TRBD2 (6 bases). Germline V gives CDR1 KGHSH, CDR2 LQKENI. The CDR3 sequence is 15 residues long. The V gene lost 0 bases and the J gene lost 7 bases, with 13 bases spanning the gap. The CDR3 DNA sequence: TGTGCCAGCTCACCACCCAGCGGGCGGAGAAATGAGCAGTTCTTC. Its protein is CASSPPSGRRNEQFF.

V usage is TRBV6-2 or TRBV6-3 and J usage is TRBJ2-7; a weak D match, TRBD2 (5 bases). Trimming left V 2 bases short and J 7 bases short, with 18 bases between. The germline CDR1 and CDR2 sequences are MNHEY and SVGEGT. This CDR3 spans 15 amino acids. As DNA, the CDR3 is TGTGCCAGCAGTTACGGAGCGGAGACCCTTAAGGAGCAGTACGTC. It encodes CASSYGAETLKEQYV.

This chain links TRBV27 with TRBJ2-2; 8 nucleotides align to TRBD2. Germline CDR1 MNHEY, CDR2 SMNVEV (reference sequence). The length of the CDR3 is 17 residues. V was clipped by 2 bases and J by 5 bases; unmatched bases: 10. CDR3 amino acids: CASSLSDGASGTGELFF. The CDR3 nucleotides are TGTGCCAGCAGTTTAAGTGACGGGGCTAGCGGGACCGGGGAGCTGTTTTTT.

The V and J genes are TRBV7-2 and TRBJ1-6; D is unresolved. CDR3 length: 14 amino acids. In germline, CDR1 is SGHTA, CDR2 FQGNSA. Trimming stripped 6 bases from V and 5 bases from J, with 11 bases between. The CDR3 bases are TGTGCCAGCAGGCTCGCACTTAATAATTCACCCCTCCACTTT. It encodes CASRLALNNSPLHF.

The J gene is TRBJ1-1, the V gene TRBV7-2; 7 bases map to TRBD1. The germline V gene encodes CDR1 SGHTA and CDR2 FQGNSA. This CDR3 spans 15 amino acids. The V and J ends lost 1 base and 2 bases, in that order; junction bases with no gene match: 4. This CDR3 is CASSLDGQANTEAFF. Written as DNA, the CDR3 is TGTGCCAGCAGCTTAGATGGACAGGCAAACACTGAAGCTTTCTTT.

V and J are TRBV6-1 and TRBJ2-7; 8 nucleotides match TRBD2. The junction had 4 bases not matched to a gene; V was cut back by 2 bases and J by 7 bases. Germline values: CDR1 MNHNS, CDR2 SASEGT. The CDR3 runs 13 residues. The CDR3 sequence is CASSERAGDEQYV. CDR3 nucleotide sequence: TGTGCCAGCAGTGAACGAGCGGGAGATGAGCAGTACGTC.

This rearrangement joins TRBV6-5 to TRBJ2-3; no definite D call. V was clipped by 7 bases and J by 1 base, with 12 bases between them. Germline CDR1 MNHEY, CDR2 SVGAGI. This CDR3 is built from 14 residues. The CDR3 is CASTSLRRTDTQYF. The CDR3 DNA is TGTGCCAGCACTTCCCTGAGGCGCACAGATACGCAGTATTTT.

The rearrangement joins TRBV4-1 to TRBJ1-6; maybe TRBD1 (5 bases). The CDR3 loop spans 16 amino acids. V was pared by 2 bases and J by 12 bases, with 20 bases between. Germline CDR1 is MGHRA and CDR2 is YSYEKL. DNA for the CDR3: TGCGCCAGCAGCCAAAGAGATGGAGGGGACTTGGGACCCCTCCACTTT. It translates to CASSQRDGGDLGPLHF.

The chain uses TRBV7-9 and TRBJ2-5; possibly TRBD1 for D (6 bases). In germline, CDR1 is SEHNR, CDR2 FQNEAQ (reference sequence). The V end was cut by 3 bases, the J end by 2 bases, with 7 bases between. CDR3 length equals 13 residues. In DNA form, the CDR3 reads TGTGCCAGCAGCTTCGGACAGCAAGAGACCCAGTACTTC. It translates to CASSFGQQETQYF.

The genes are TRBV19 and TRBJ1-1; no reliable D call. This CDR3 spans 14 amino acids. CDR1 is LNHDA, CDR2 SQIVND, per germline (reference sequence). The ends were cut back, 3 bases at V and 1 base at J, with 9 bases in the middle. Here the CDR3 reads CASSIDPGNTEAFF. The CDR3 nucleotides read TGTGCCAGTAGTATCGATCCAGGGAACACTGAAGCTTTCTTT. Combining the CDR3 with reference TRBV19 and TRBJ1-1 gives the whole variable domain DGGITQSPKYLFRKEGQNVTLSCEQNLNHDAMYWYRQDPGQGLRLIYYSQIVNDFQKGDIAEGYSVSREKKESFPLTVTSAQKNPTAFYLCASSIDPGNTEAFFGQGTRLTVV.

The chain couples TRBV27 to TRBJ2-2; TRBD1 aligns across 10 bases. The CDR3 has 17 residues. Germline lookup yields CDR1 MNHEY and CDR2 SMNVEV (reference sequence). The trim removed 1 base at V and 5 bases at J, leaving 7 bases unmatched. For the CDR3, the DNA is TGTGCCAGCAGTTTATTGTCGGGGACAGGGGTTACCGGGGAGCTGTTTTTT. Its translation: CASSLLSGTGVTGELFF.

The chain employs TRBV9 and TRBJ2-2; the match to TRBD2 covers 7 bases. Germline values: CDR1 SGDLS, CDR2 YYNGEE. Losses at the gene ends were 4 bases for V and 7 bases for J; bases not matched to a gene: 16. The CDR3 spans 17 residues. The CDR3 nucleotides are TGTGCCAGCAGCCCTAGGGAGGGAGGGCAACCTGGCGGGGAGCTGTTTTTT. Its translation: CASSPREGGQPGGELFF.

The rearrangement joins TRBV5-1 to TRBJ2-7, with TRBD1 matching 7 bases. Germline V gene sequence: CDR1 SGHRS, CDR2 YFSETQ. The CDR3 extends over 17 amino acids. Germline trimming cut 0 bases from V and 2 bases from J; bases unmatched to any gene: 11. This CDR3 is CASSLAARTGETYEQYF. DNA for the CDR3: TGCGCCAGCAGCTTGGCCGCCAGGACAGGAGAAACCTACGAGCAGTACTTC.

The V and J genes are TRBV7-2 and TRBJ2-5; possibly TRBD2 for D (5 bases). V lost 5 bases and J 5 bases, leaving 15 bases between the germline ends. This CDR3 spans 14 amino acids. Germline lookup yields CDR1 SGHTA and CDR2 FQGNSA. The CDR3 bases are TGTGCCAGCAGCCAAAATGCCGGCGGGGAGACCCAGTACTTC. This encodes CASSQNAGGETQYF.

The chain is built from TRBV10-2 and TRBJ1-6, with D maybe TRBD1 (5 bases). Germline CDR1 reads WSHSY; CDR2 reads SAAADI. The V gene lost 3 bases and the J gene lost 10 bases, with 13 bases spanning the gap. This CDR3 is 14 amino acids long. The CDR3 spells CASSERSGRSPLHF. The DNA for the CDR3 is TGCGCCAGCAGTGAAAGGTCAGGGCGCTCACCCCTCCACTTT.

The rearrangement links TRBV10-3 to TRBJ1-5, with a tentative D call TRBD1 (6 bases). Germline V gene sequence: CDR1 ENHRY, CDR2 SYGVKD. This CDR3 has 14 amino acids. The V end was cut by 4 bases, the J end by 6 bases, with 13 bases between. Here the CDR3 reads CAISVEGGRQPQHF. Written as DNA, the CDR3 is TGTGCCATCAGTGTGGAGGGGGGGCGTCAGCCCCAGCATTTT.

V is TRBV6-4 and J is TRBJ1-1; 8 nucleotides match TRBD1. The CDR3 contains 13 residues. V shed 6 bases and J 0 bases; nucleotides not matched to a gene: 0. Germline CDR1 MRHNA, CDR2 SNTAGT. CDR3 in DNA: TGTGCCAGCAGGGGACAGGTGAACACTGAAGCTTTCTTT. Protein product: CASRGQVNTEAFF.

This clone was seen more than once but under ten times. The CDR3 sequence: CASRPNTFNEKLFF. The CDR3 DNA follows: TGTGCCAGCAGACCCAACACGTTCAATGAAAAACTGTTTTTT. The V gene is TRBV6-5, the J gene TRBJ1-4; D remains ambiguous. The CDR3 runs to 14 residues. Trimming removed 6 bases from V and 5 bases from J, with 13 bases in between. Germline V gene lookup returns CDR1 MNHEY and CDR2 SVGAGI.

The chain uses TRBV6-5 and TRBJ1-1; D uncertain. Germline V gene data show CDR1 as MNHEY and CDR2 as SVGAGI. The V gene lost 0 bases and the J gene lost 7 bases, with 9 bases spanning the gap. The CDR3 consists of 13 residues. CDR3 in amino acids: CASSYSAGDEAFF. In DNA, the CDR3 is TGTGCCAGCAGTTACTCAGCCGGGGATGAAGCTTTCTTT.

This clone was seen only once. For the CDR3, the DNA is TGTGCCTGGAGTCCGGGACAGAACACTGAAGCTTTCTTT. This codes for CAWSPGQNTEAFF. The chain carries TRBV30 and TRBJ1-1, with D maybe TRBD1 (6 bases). Per germline, CDR1 GTSNPN and CDR2 SVGIG (reference sequence). CDR3 size: 13 residues. Deletions cut 2 bases from V and 1 base from J, with 8 bases between.

The gene calls are TRBV4-2 and TRBJ2-7, with D perhaps TRBD2 (6 bases). Trimming removed 0 bases at V and 2 bases at J, with 14 bases between. CDR1 is LGHNA and CDR2 is YNFKEQ in the germline V gene. CDR3 length: 16 amino acids. The CDR3 DNA reads TGTGCCAGCAGCCAAGAAGGAGGGCTATCCGCCTACGAGCAGTACTTC. Translated, it gives CASSQEGGLSAYEQYF.